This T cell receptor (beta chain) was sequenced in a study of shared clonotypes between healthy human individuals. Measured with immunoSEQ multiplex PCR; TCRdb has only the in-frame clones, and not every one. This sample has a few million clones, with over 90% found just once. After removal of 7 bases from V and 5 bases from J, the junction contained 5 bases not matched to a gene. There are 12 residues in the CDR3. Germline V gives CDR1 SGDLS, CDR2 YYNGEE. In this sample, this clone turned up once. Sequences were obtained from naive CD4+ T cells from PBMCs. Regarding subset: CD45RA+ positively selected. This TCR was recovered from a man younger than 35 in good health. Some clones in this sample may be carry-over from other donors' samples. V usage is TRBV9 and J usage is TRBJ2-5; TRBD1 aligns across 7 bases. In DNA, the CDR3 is TGTGCCAGCCAGGGGGTTAGGGAGACCCAGTACTTC. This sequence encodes CASQGVRETQYF.